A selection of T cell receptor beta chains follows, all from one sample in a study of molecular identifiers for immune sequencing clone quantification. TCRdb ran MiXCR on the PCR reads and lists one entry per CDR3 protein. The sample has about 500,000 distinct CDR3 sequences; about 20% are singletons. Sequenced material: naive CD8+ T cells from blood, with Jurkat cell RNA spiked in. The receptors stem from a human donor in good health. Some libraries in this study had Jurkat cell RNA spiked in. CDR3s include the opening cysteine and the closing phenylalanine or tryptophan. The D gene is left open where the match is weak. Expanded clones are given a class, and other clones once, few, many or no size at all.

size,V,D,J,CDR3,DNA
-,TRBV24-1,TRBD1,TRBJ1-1,CATRQGMNTEAFF,TGTGCCACCAGACAGGGGATGAACACTGAAGCTTTCTTT
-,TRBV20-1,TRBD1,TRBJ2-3,CSAPGTGYTDTQYF,TGCAGTGCTCCCGGGACAGGGTACACAGATACGCAGTATTTT
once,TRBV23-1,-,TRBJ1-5,CASGQKRRMDQPQHF,TGCGCCAGCGGTCAAAAACGCAGGATGGATCAGCCCCAGCATTTT
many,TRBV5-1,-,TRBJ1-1,CASSLEFDTEAFF,TGCGCCAGCAGCTTGGAATTCGACACTGAAGCTTTCTTT
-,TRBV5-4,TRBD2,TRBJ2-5,CASSSGLAGGPLQETQYF,TGTGCCAGCAGCTCTGGACTAGCGGGAGGCCCTCTCCAAGAGACCCAGTACTTC
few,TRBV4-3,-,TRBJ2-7,CASSQDISTASYEQYF,TGCGCCAGCAGCCAAGATATTTCGACGGCCTCCTACGAGCAGTACTTC
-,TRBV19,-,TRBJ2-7,CASSPSEFYEQYF,TGTGCCAGTAGTCCGAGCGAATTCTACGAGCAGTACTTC
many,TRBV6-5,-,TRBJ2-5,CASSYSTSRGRETQYF,TGTGCCAGCAGTTACTCCACTAGCCGGGGCCGAGAGACCCAGTACTTC
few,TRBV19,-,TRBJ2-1,CASSIEWGSYNEQFF,TGTGCCAGTAGTATAGAGTGGGGTTCCTACAATGAGCAGTTCTTC
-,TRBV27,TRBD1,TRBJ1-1,CASSQMSGTGPNTEAFF,TGTGCCAGCAGTCAAATGTCCGGGACAGGACCGAACACTGAAGCTTTCTTT
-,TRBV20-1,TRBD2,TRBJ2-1,CSADKREPYNEQFF,TGCAGTGCAGATAAGCGGGAACCATACAATGAGCAGTTCTTC
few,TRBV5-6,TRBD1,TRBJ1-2,CASSPGQGGDYGYTF,TGTGCCAGCAGCCCGGGACAGGGGGGAGACTATGGCTACACCTTC
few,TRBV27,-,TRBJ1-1,CASRSSFLAEAFF,TGTGCCAGCAGATCTAGCTTTCTGGCTGAAGCTTTCTTT
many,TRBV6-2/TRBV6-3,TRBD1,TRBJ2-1,CATAGTGGWNEQFF,TGTGCCACCGCCGGGACAGGGGGTTGGAATGAGCAGTTCTTC
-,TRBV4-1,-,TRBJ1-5,CASSRNGRGNQPQHF,TGCGCCAGCAGCCGCAACGGCCGAGGCAATCAGCCCCAGCATTTT
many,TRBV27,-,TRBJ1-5,CASSINRVQPQHF,TGTGCCAGCAGTATAAACAGGGTTCAGCCCCAGCATTTT
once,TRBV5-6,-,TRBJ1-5,CASSLQADSNQPLHF,TGTGCCAGCAGCTTGCAGGCAGATAGCAATCAGCCCCTGCATTTT
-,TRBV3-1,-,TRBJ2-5,CASSQSLKGGNVETQYF,TGTGCCAGCAGCCAATCACTGAAGGGGGGAAATGTGGAGACCCAGTACTTC
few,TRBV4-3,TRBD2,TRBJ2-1,CASSQDGRGAYNEQFF,TGCGCCAGCAGCCAAGATGGGAGGGGCGCATACAATGAGCAGTTCTTC
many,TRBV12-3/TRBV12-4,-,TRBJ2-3,CASSGTGGTDTQYF,TGTGCCAGTAGCGGGACAGGTGGCACAGATACGCAGTATTTT
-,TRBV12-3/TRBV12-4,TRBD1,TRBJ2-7,CASSFVGTGEFGAREQYF,TGTGCCAGCAGTTTCGTCGGGACAGGGGAATTTGGTGCTCGCGAGCAGTACTTC
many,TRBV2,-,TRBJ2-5,CASSEAGGLKTQYF,TGTGCCAGCAGTGAAGCGGGGGGGCTGAAGACCCAGTACTTC
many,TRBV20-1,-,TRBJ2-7,CSATGTGSYEQYF,TGCAGTGCGACCGGGACTGGCAGTTACGAGCAGTACTTC
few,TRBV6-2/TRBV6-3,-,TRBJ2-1,CASSYPTYNEQFF,TGTGCCAGCAGTTACCCTACTTATAATGAGCAGTTCTTC
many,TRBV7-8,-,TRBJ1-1,CASSPSGAETGRAFF,TGTGCCAGCAGCCCGTCGGGGGCTGAAACGGGGCGAGCTTTCTTT
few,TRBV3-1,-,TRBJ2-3,CASTLRGSGSDTQYF,TGTGCCAGTACATTGAGGGGCTCGGGTTCCGATACGCAGTATTTT
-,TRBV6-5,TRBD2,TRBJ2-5,CASSPLAGEEETQYF,TGTGCCAGCAGTCCACTAGCGGGAGAGGAAGAGACCCAGTACTTC
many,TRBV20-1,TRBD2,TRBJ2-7,CSAPWTSGTYEQYF,TGCAGTGCTCCGTGGACTAGCGGGACCTACGAGCAGTACTTC
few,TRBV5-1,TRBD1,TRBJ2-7,CASNSGTGGRYEQYF,TGCGCCAGTAACTCCGGGACAGGGGGAAGGTACGAGCAGTACTTC
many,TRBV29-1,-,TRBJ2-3,CSVIAASTDTQYF,TGCAGCGTTATAGCGGCTAGCACAGATACGCAGTATTTT
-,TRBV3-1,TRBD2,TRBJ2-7,CASSQPSGGAYEQYF,TGTGCCAGCAGCCAACCTAGCGGGGGGGCCTACGAGCAGTACTTC
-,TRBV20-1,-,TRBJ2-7,CSARPGDPSYEQYF,TGCAGTGCTAGACCCGGAGACCCGTCCTACGAGCAGTACTTC
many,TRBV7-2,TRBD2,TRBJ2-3,CASSFPLAGGHTDTQYF,TGTGCCAGCAGCTTCCCCCTAGCGGGGGGGCATACAGATACGCAGTATTTT
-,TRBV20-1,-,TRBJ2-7,CSARDRGESYEQYF,TGCAGTGCTAGAGATCGAGGGGAATCCTACGAGCAGTACTTC
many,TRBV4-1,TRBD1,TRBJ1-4,CASSPWTGPVNEKLFF,TGCGCCAGCAGCCCCTGGACAGGCCCGGTGAATGAAAAACTGTTTTTT
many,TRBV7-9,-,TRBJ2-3,CASRGFTDTQYF,TGTGCCAGCCGTGGATTCACAGATACGCAGTATTTT
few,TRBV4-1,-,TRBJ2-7,CASSQVGSTEQYF,TGCGCCAGCAGCCAAGTGGGTTCTACCGAGCAGTACTTC
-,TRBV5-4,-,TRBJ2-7,CASSLGSNLYEQYF,TGTGCCAGCAGCTTGGGCAGCAACCTCTACGAGCAGTACTTC
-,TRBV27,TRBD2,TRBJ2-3,CASSIGALGLAGGGDTQYF,TGTGCCAGCAGCATAGGAGCACTCGGGCTAGCGGGAGGTGGAGATACGCAGTATTTT
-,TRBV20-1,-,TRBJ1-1,CSAHHRELGGDTEAFF,TGCAGTGCCCACCACAGGGAGCTAGGTGGAGACACTGAAGCTTTCTTT